Listed below are T cell receptor beta chains from one sample, sequenced in a study of naive and memory T cell subsets. One entry per CDR3 protein, called by TCRdb with MiXCR from the UMI-ligation and nested PCR reads. The table records roughly 91,000 distinct CDR3 sequences, less than 15% of them present only once. Sample: central memory CD4+ T cells from blood. The receptors originated from a human donor in good health. CDR3s include the opening cysteine and the closing phenylalanine or tryptophan. D genes are given only for firm matches. Clone size is shown for a subset of rows, as once, few, many or a class of expanded clone.

size: many
J: TRBJ2-3
V: TRBV2
D: TRBD1
CDR3: CASSGGQGYTDTQYF
DNA: TGTGCCAGCAGTGGAGGACAGGGCTACACAGATACGCAGTATTTT

size: few
J: TRBJ2-2
V: TRBV5-1
D: TRBD2
CDR3: CASSFEPSGNTGELFF
DNA: TGCGCCAGCAGCTTTGAACCTAGCGGGAACACCGGGGAGCTGTTTTTT

size: NA
J: TRBJ2-7
V: TRBV2
D: NA
CDR3: CASRVSGAAYEQYF
DNA: TGTGCCAGCAGAGTTTCCGGGGCGGCCTACGAGCAGTACTTC

size: many
J: TRBJ2-3
V: TRBV24-1
D: NA
CDR3: CATGEDTQYF
DNA: TGTGCCACCGGTGAGGATACGCAGTATTTT

size: NA
J: TRBJ1-5
V: TRBV7-9
D: NA
CDR3: CASSLSTFPTEAPQHF
DNA: TGTGCCAGCAGCTTATCCACCTTCCCTACAGAAGCGCCCCAGCATTTT

size: many
J: TRBJ2-5
V: TRBV5-1
D: NA
CDR3: CASSLSGVQETQYF
DNA: TGCGCCAGCAGCCTCTCGGGAGTCCAAGAGACCCAGTACTTC

size: NA
J: TRBJ1-6
V: TRBV6-4
D: TRBD1
CDR3: CASRDSDNSPLHF
DNA: TGTGCCAGCCGGGACAGCGATAATTCACCCCTCCACTTT

size: NA
J: TRBJ2-3
V: TRBV20-1
D: TRBD2
CDR3: CSAGPRREGLDTQYF
DNA: TGCAGTGCTGGGCCGCGGCGGGAGGGTCTCGATACGCAGTATTTT

size: once
J: TRBJ2-3
V: TRBV18
D: NA
CDR3: CASSPTIRGIGTDTQYF
DNA: TGTGCCAGCTCACCAACGATTAGGGGCATTGGCACAGATACGCAGTATTTT

size: many
J: TRBJ2-3
V: TRBV20-1
D: NA
CDR3: CSARDPRRGEDTQYF
DNA: TGCAGTGCTAGGGACCCCCGCCGGGGCGAAGATACGCAGTATTTT

size: NA
J: TRBJ1-5
V: TRBV20-1
D: TRBD1
CDR3: CSAAQGQGLNQPQHF
DNA: TGCAGTGCTGCGCAAGGACAGGGGCTTAATCAGCCCCAGCATTTT

size: NA
J: TRBJ2-1
V: TRBV5-4
D: TRBD2
CDR3: CASSSPGLAGEEQFF
DNA: TGTGCCAGCAGTTCCCCGGGACTAGCGGGAGAAGAGCAGTTCTTC

size: NA
J: TRBJ2-1
V: TRBV5-6
D: TRBD2
CDR3: CASSFMIAGEPREQFF
DNA: TGTGCCAGCAGCTTCATGATAGCGGGAGAGCCGCGTGAGCAGTTCTTC

size: NA
J: TRBJ2-1
V: TRBV29-1
D: NA
CDR3: CSVATIGRGEFF
DNA: TGCAGCGTTGCGACTATCGGGAGAGGGGAGTTCTTC

size: NA
J: TRBJ2-7
V: TRBV3-1
D: NA
CDR3: CASSQATAYEQYF
DNA: TGTGCCAGCAGCCAAGCCACAGCCTACGAGCAGTACTTC

size: NA
J: TRBJ2-7
V: TRBV14
D: TRBD1
CDR3: CASSQGTGSSYEQYF
DNA: TGTGCCAGCAGCCAAGGGACAGGGAGCTCCTACGAGCAGTACTTC

size: few
J: TRBJ2-7
V: TRBV2
D: NA
CDR3: CASRALSVDYEQYF
DNA: TGTGCCAGCAGGGCCCTCAGTGTGGACTACGAGCAGTACTTC

size: NA
J: TRBJ2-2
V: TRBV3-1
D: NA
CDR3: CASSQPGGRRTGELFF
DNA: TGTGCCAGCAGCCAACCTGGGGGGCGTCGCACCGGGGAGCTGTTTTTT

size: many
J: TRBJ2-7
V: TRBV3-1
D: NA
CDR3: CASSPSFGRSSYEQYF
DNA: TGTGCCAGCAGCCCTAGTTTCGGGCGGAGCTCCTACGAGCAGTACTTC

size: few
J: TRBJ2-3
V: TRBV15
D: TRBD1
CDR3: CATSLGQADTDTQYF
DNA: TGTGCCACCAGCCTTGGACAGGCTGACACAGATACGCAGTATTTT

size: many
J: TRBJ1-4
V: TRBV12-5
D: NA
CDR3: CASAPPWGEKLFF
DNA: TGTGCTAGTGCCCCACCGTGGGGTGAAAAACTGTTTTTT

size: few
J: TRBJ2-1
V: TRBV20-1
D: NA
CDR3: CSARALLASPYNEQFF
DNA: TGCAGTGCTAGAGCGCTTCTAGCGTCACCTTACAATGAGCAGTTCTTC

size: few
J: TRBJ2-4
V: TRBV4-1
D: TRBD1
CDR3: CASSHTTGQLAKNIQYF
DNA: TGCGCCAGCAGCCACACTACGGGACAGCTAGCCAAAAACATTCAGTACTTC